This paragraph reports one T cell receptor (beta chain). Its specificity is unknown. The data were obtained in a study of T cell repertoires in cytomegalovirus infection. The wider study: It was recently identified HLA-C-restricted and well-studied HLA-B-restricted CMV epitopes that the study used. Based on public TCR beta signatures, there were indications of CMV infection and of a matching HLA type.

The germline V gene has CDR1 SGDLS and CDR2 YYNGEE. Trimming stripped 0 bases from V and 5 bases from J, with 13 bases between. CDR3 length: 15 residues. MiXCR was run by TCRdb on the reads, yielding one entry per CDR3 protein. The sample shows approximately 76,000 distinct CDR3 sequences, under 30% of them seen only once. Overall study findings and caveats: Cumulative frequency of public TCR beta families picked out carriers of CMV plus the relevant HLA. In two of eight donors, the top clonotype was HLA-C-restricted CMV-specific.

The TCR sequence derives from a human donor in good health (CMV status not recorded). Some clones in this sample may be carry-over from other donors' samples. J is TRBJ2-3 and V is TRBV9; either TRBD1 or TRBD2 may fit D (6 bases each). The sequencing here drew on CD8+ T cells from cultured PBMCs, taken from culture after CMV antigen stimulation. The CDR3 region has the DNA TGTGCCAGCAGCGTAGAGGGCAGGGGAGGAGATACGCAGTATTTT. It encodes CASSVEGRGGDTQYF.